The 20 T cell receptor beta chains in this list originate from one sample, sequenced in a study of blood T cell repertoires in COVID-19 (dated by TCRdb to 2018 to 2020). Library method: the immunoSEQ multiplex PCR assay. This immuneACCESS table, as held by TCRdb, lists in-frame sequences with V and J called but not all clones. Of the missing ones, under half trace to an unresolved V gene in checked studies; the others have no known cause. Within this sample are roughly 210,000 clones, with roughly 80% of them counted one time only. About 10% of the sample is taken by the ten largest. Sequencing was done on a sample of peripheral blood. Receptors originate from a woman at least 80 years old with COVID-19, enrolled during active disease.

This chain uses TRBV6-5 with TRBJ2-5; tentative D call: TRBD2 (5 bases). Trimming took off 7 bases at V and 8 bases at J, with 11 bases between the two ends. This CDR3 comprises 11 residues. Germline-derived CDR1 and CDR2 are MNHEY and SVGAGI. DNA of the CDR3: TGTGCCAGCAAAGCCTCGGGAACCCAGTACTTC. Its protein product is CASKASGTQYF.

The V call is TRBV6-6, the J call TRBJ2-7, with D maybe TRBD2 (6 bases). CDR3 size: 13 residues. Germline-derived CDR1 and CDR2 are MNHNY and SVGAGI (reference sequence). This CDR3 reads CASSLADVAVPVV. In DNA, the CDR3 is TGTGCCAGCAGTTTAGCGGATGTGGCGGTTCCCGTTGTA.

The J gene is TRBJ2-7, the V gene TRBV7-2; 9 bases are a match to TRBD2. CDR3 size: 15 residues. CDR1 is SGHTA, CDR2 FQGNSA, per germline. With 1 base clipped from V and 3 bases from J, the junction kept 4 bases outside the gene matches. The CDR3 loop is CASSLVGLAHYEQYF. CDR3 sequence (DNA): TGTGCCAGCAGCTTAGTAGGACTAGCGCACTACGAGCAGTACTTC.

The chain recombines TRBV2 with TRBJ1-5, with 7 bases that match TRBD1. CDR3 length equals 13 residues. V lost 6 bases to trimming and J lost 5 bases; unmatched junction nucleotides: 4. The germline V gene encodes CDR1 SNHLY and CDR2 FYNNEI. CDR3 amino acids: CASSETGDQPQHF. For the CDR3, the DNA is TGTGCCAGCAGCGAAACAGGGGATCAGCCCCAGCATTTT.

The chain employs TRBV5-8 and TRBJ1-4; D might be TRBD1 (5 bases). Per the germline V gene, CDR1 is SGHTS and CDR2 is YDEGEE. The CDR3 has 16 residues. Trimming removed 4 bases from V and 4 bases from J, with 17 bases in between. The CDR3 DNA reads TGTGCCAGCAGCCTCCCCGTCCCGGGGGGTAATGAAAAACTGTTTTTT. Encoded protein: CASSLPVPGGNEKLFF.

As to this clone: This sample includes further DNA sequences coding for the same CDR3. CDR3 protein: CASRGQGNTEAFF. The CDR3 nucleotides read TGTGCCAGCCGAGGACAGGGGAACACTGAAGCTTTCTTT. The chain uses TRBV12-3 or TRBV12-4 and TRBJ1-1; 8 bases line up with TRBD1. J was trimmed by 1 base and V by 8 bases; bases with no gene match: 3. The CDR3 length is 13 residues.

A word on this clone: Additional DNA sequences in this sample encode the identical CDR3. The genes are TRBV28 and TRBJ2-2; no reliable D call. V dropped 1 base and J dropped 5 bases, with 2 bases sitting between them. The CDR3 has 12 amino acids. Germline V CDR1 and CDR2: MDHEN, SYDVKM. This CDR3 reads CASSLSTGELFF. For the CDR3, the DNA is TGTGCCAGCAGTTTATCTACCGGGGAGCTGTTTTTT. Supplemented by reference TRBV28 and TRBJ2-2, the full variable domain reads DVKVTQSSRYLVKRTGEKVFLECVQDMDHENMFWYRQDPGLGLRLIYFSYDVKMKEKGDIPEGYSVSREKKERFSLILESASTNQTSMYLCASSLSTGELFFGEGSRLTVL.

This clone was seen a handful of times. V usage is TRBV13 and J usage is TRBJ2-3; maybe TRBD2 (5 bases). Germline CDR1 is PRHDT and CDR2 is FYEKMQ (reference sequence). Trimming shortened V by 1 base and J by 2 bases, and 16 bases separated the two germline ends. CDR3 length equals 17 residues. CDR3 DNA: TGTGCCAGCAGCTTAGTGGGTCTCGAGGGAGTCACAGATACGCAGTATTTT. This encodes CASSLVGLEGVTDTQYF.

This clone came up once. The chain links TRBV3-1 (or the pseudogene TRBV3-2) to TRBJ2-7, with TRBD2 matching 8 bases. The V gene's germline CDR1 is LGHDT and CDR2 YNNKEL (reference sequence). J gave up 4 bases and V 2 bases, and 4 bases lay outside the gene matches. This CDR3 spans 14 amino acids. The CDR3 protein is CASSQKRGFYEQYF. DNA for the CDR3: TGTGCCAGCAGCCAAAAGCGGGGGTTTTACGAGCAGTACTTC.

The CDR3 is CASSAENPGQLTDTQYF. For the CDR3, the DNA is TGCGCCAGCAGCGCAGAAAATCCGGGACAACTAACAGATACGCAGTATTTT. The gene calls are TRBV5-1 and TRBJ2-3; maybe TRBD1 (6 bases). The CDR3 length is 17 residues. The germline V gene encodes CDR1 SGHRS and CDR2 YFSETQ. Trimming removed 4 bases at V and 3 bases at J, with 21 bases between.

The CDR3: CASSEWEGQGEQFF. The CDR3 DNA sequence: TGTGCCAGCAGTGAATGGGAGGGGCAAGGTGAGCAGTTCTTC. The rearrangement links TRBV2 to TRBJ2-1; 7 nucleotides agree with TRBD2. The J segment lost 9 bases and the V segment lost 2 bases, leaving 7 bases of the junction unmatched. The CDR3 extends over 14 amino acids. Germline V gene data show CDR1 as SNHLY and CDR2 as FYNNEI. Full variable domain (outside the CDR3, taken from reference TRBV2 and TRBJ2-1): EPEVTQTPSHQVTQMGQEVILRCVPISNHLYFYWYRQILGQKVEFLVSFYNNEISEKSEIFDDQFSVERPDGSNFTLKIRSTKLEDSAMYFCASSEWEGQGEQFFGPGTRLTVL.

The rearrangement uses TRBV19 and TRBJ1-5; D uncertain. The V end was cut by 6 bases, the J end by 5 bases, with 11 bases between. This CDR3 spans 13 amino acids. Germline CDR1 reads LNHDA; CDR2 reads SQIVND (reference sequence). The CDR3 is CASSPVFDQPQHF. CDR3 in DNA: TGTGCCAGTAGCCCGGTTTTTGATCAGCCCCAGCATTTT. Supplemented by reference TRBV19 and TRBJ1-5, the full variable domain reads DGGITQSPKYLFRKEGQNVTLSCEQNLNHDAMYWYRQDPGQGLRLIYYSQIVNDFQKGDIAEGYSVSREKKESFPLTVTSAQKNPTAFYLCASSPVFDQPQHFGDGTRLSIL.

The rearrangement links TRBV6-5 to TRBJ2-1, with a tentative D call TRBD2 (6 bases). Germline V gene sequence: CDR1 MNHEY, CDR2 SVGAGI. Trimming cost V 6 bases and J 10 bases, with 22 bases left between them. This CDR3 is built from 15 residues. The CDR3 loop is CASRDQTTGTGEQFF. The CDR3 bases are TGTGCCAGCAGGGATCAGACCACGGGGACTGGGGAGCAGTTCTTC.

V and J are TRBV27 and TRBJ1-2; D perhaps matches TRBD1 (6 bases). This CDR3 region has 11 residues. Germline lookup yields CDR1 MNHEY and CDR2 SMNVEV (reference sequence). V gave up 7 bases and J gave up 9 bases, with 12 bases separating them. This chain's CDR3 is CASTGGVSYTF. The CDR3 DNA sequence: TGTGCCAGCACGGGGGGCGTAAGCTACACCTTC.

The rearrangement uses TRBV23-1 and TRBJ1-1, with D possibly being TRBD1 (6 bases). TRBV23-1 is treated as an ORF (open reading frame) with a function not yet certain. Trimming stripped 2 bases from V and 1 base from J, with 11 bases between. The length of the CDR3 is 15 residues. The CDR3 coding sequence is TGCGCCAGCAGTCAACCCACAGGGCAGAACACTGAAGCTTTCTTT. Protein product: CASSQPTGQNTEAFF.

This sequence joins TRBV24-1 and TRBJ1-1; 7 nucleotides agree with TRBD1. V lost 5 bases, J lost 8 bases, and 13 bases stayed unmatched. Germline V CDR1 and CDR2: KGHDR, SFDVKD. The CDR3 is made up of 15 amino acids. CDR3 DNA: TGTGCCACCAGTGCCGCCGGGAGGGGGCGCCGGGAAGCTTTCTTT. Translated, it gives CATSAAGRGRREAFF.

This rearrangement joins TRBV5-1 to TRBJ1-3; tentatively, D is TRBD1 (5 bases). CDR1 SGHRS and CDR2 YFSETQ come from the germline V gene. The CDR3 length is 19 residues. Deletions cut 4 bases from V and 2 bases from J, with 25 bases between. The CDR3 nucleotides read TGCGCCAGCAGCCGGGGGGGGAAGACAGACCCCGGGCCTGGAAACACCATATATTTT. Its translation: CASSRGGKTDPGPGNTIYF. The full variable domain, rest sourced from reference TRBV5-1 and TRBJ1-3, is KAGVTQTPRYLIKTRGQQVTLSCSPISGHRSVSWYQQTPGQGLQFLFEYFSETQRNKGNFPGRFSGRQFSNSRSEMNVSTLELGDSALYLCASSRGGKTDPGPGNTIYFGEGSWLTVV.

The rearrangement uses TRBV9 and TRBJ2-1; TRBD2 agrees at 8 bases. CDR3 length: 15 residues. Germline trimming cut 4 bases from V and 5 bases from J; bases unmatched to any gene: 8. From germline, CDR1 is SGDLS and CDR2 YYNGEE. As DNA, the CDR3 is TGTGCCAGCAGCTTCCCGGGGGGGCCTGACAATGAGCAGTTCTTC. Translated, it gives CASSFPGGPDNEQFF.

The chain combines TRBV4-2 with TRBJ2-1; 7 bases align to TRBD1. The CDR3 is made up of 15 amino acids. After removal of 0 bases from V and 8 bases from J, the junction contained 7 bases not matched to a gene. Germline CDR1 and CDR2: LGHNA and YNFKEQ. The CDR3 DNA reads as TGTGCCAGCAGCCAAGATGGCAGGGGGTTCGATGAGCAGTTCTTC. Translation: CASSQDGRGFDEQFF.

The chain recombines TRBV21-1 with TRBJ2-2; TRBD1 is the table's D call, not checked against the DNA. TRBV21-1 is a pseudogene locus. This CDR3 contains 15 residues. This CDR3 is CASSFRDRRAGELFF. The CDR3 DNA reads as TGTGCCAGCAGCTTCCGGGACAGGAGGGCCGGGGAGCTGTTTTTT.